This T cell receptor (beta chain) was recorded in a study of CD8 T cells in ankylosing spondylitis (dated by TCRdb to 2016 to 2017). Regarding the research as a whole: The study profiled T cell receptor beta repertoires in healthy donors and ankylosing spondylitis patients to find disease-linked TCR variants. In total, the full study cohort was made up of 110 or so healthy donors and 25 ankylosing spondylitis patients. Peripheral blood was sampled, and synovial fluid was also collected from ankylosing spondylitis patients. What the authors observed across the whole study: Blood from ankylosing spondylitis patients appeared to be characterized by a TCR beta motif made up of under ten highly homologous amino acid variants. Some of the motif variants had been reported before in the synovial fluid and blood of reactive arthritis patients, a finding that suggests common disease-initiation mechanisms. According to the report, matched synovial fluid samples from ankylosing spondylitis patients were significantly enriched for the disease-linked clones. In peripheral blood, the disease-linked clones were found at relatively low frequencies and had a CD8+ phenotype.

Including the terminal cysteine and phenylalanine, the CDR3 comprises 15 residues. Here the CDR3 DNA is all that survives: 45 bases in frame from base 1. CDR1 and CDR2 were assigned from the germline V gene as SGDLS and YYNGEE. The run used an Illumina HiSeq 2500. Quantitative 5'-RACE with molecular barcodes was used to prepare TCR beta libraries. The authors processed their data as follows. Disease-linked TCR variants were identified with a new computational method built on a probabilistic model of VDJ rearrangement. TCRdb reanalyzed the raw reads on its own, using fastp at Q25 for trimming and MiXCR for clone calling, and kept in-frame beta chains. Rows with a matching CDR3 protein are joined into one entry that keeps the most common DNA and genes. What appears here as the V and J calls and clone size reflects TCRdb's work, not the paper's. The sample yields hundreds of thousands of distinct CDR3 sequences; 7.5% to 9.5% were counted once. 4.8% of the sample is taken by the ten largest.

About this clonotype: Its antigen is not yet known. At one end the junction does not follow the germline gene, possibly because of a read error.

This receptor was identified in a female donor with ankylosing spondylitis or in good health (not recorded which). The V and J genes are TRBV9 and TRBJ2-7; a stretch of 9 junction bases matches TRBD1. The sequenced sample was blood, either unsorted or a sorted T cell fraction (not recorded which). The nucleotide sequence reads TGTGTCAGCAGCGTAGCGGACAGGGGCCCCTACGAGCAGTACTTC. Translated, this gives CVSSVADRGPYEQYF.